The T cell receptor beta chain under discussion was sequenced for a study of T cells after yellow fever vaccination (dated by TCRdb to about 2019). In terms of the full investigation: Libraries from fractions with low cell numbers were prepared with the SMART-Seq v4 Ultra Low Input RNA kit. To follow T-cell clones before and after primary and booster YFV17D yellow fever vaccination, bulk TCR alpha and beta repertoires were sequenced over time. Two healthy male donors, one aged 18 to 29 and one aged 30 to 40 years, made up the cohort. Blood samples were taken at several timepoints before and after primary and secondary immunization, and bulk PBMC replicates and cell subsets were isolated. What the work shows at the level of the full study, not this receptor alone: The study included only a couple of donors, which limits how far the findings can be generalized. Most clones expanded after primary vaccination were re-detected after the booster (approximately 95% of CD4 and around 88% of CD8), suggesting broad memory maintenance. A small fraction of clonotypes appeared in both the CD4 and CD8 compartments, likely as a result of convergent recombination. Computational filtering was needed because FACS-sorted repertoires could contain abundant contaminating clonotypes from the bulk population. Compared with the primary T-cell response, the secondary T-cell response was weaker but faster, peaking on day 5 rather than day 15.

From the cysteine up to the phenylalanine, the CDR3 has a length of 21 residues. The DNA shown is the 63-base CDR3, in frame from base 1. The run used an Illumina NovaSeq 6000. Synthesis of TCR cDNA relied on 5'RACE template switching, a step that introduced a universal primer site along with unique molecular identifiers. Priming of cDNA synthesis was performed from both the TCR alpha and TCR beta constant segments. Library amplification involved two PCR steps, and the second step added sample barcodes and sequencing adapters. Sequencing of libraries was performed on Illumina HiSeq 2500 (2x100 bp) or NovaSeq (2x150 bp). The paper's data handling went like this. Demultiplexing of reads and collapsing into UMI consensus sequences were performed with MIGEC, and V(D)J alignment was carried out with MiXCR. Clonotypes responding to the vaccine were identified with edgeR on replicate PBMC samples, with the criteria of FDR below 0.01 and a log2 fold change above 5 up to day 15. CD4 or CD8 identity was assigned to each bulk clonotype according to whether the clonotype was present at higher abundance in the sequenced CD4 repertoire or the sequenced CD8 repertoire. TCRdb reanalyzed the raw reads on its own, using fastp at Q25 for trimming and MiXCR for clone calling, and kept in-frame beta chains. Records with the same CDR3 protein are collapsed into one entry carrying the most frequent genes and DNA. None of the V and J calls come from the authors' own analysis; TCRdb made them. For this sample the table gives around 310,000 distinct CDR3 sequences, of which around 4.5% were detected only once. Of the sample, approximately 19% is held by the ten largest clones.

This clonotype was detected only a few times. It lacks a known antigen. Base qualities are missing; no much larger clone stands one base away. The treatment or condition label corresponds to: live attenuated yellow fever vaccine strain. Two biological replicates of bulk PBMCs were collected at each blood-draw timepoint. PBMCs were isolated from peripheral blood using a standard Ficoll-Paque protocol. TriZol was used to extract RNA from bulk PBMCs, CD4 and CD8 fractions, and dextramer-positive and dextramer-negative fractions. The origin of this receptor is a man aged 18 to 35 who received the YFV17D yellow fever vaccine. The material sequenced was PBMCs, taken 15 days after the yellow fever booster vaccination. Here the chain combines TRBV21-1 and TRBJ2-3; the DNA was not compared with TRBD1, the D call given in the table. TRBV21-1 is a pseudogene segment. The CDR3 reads CASSKAVVGETGLSSTDTQYF. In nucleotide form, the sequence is TGTGCCAGCAGCAAAGCGGTGGTGGGGGAAACGGGGCTCTCTAGCACAGATACGCAGTATTTT.